This passage covers 20 T cell receptor beta chains from one sample sequenced in a study of T-cell reconstitution after alpha-beta-depleted transplantation in children. The authors prepared the TCRbeta library with unique molecular identifiers. Using its own MiXCR run on the PCR reads, TCRdb lists one record per CDR3 protein. The table lists more than 200,000 distinct CDR3 sequences, under 30% of them singletons, with roughly 2.7% in the top ten. Sequenced here: PBMCs, sampled before TCRalphabeta/CD19-depleted stem cell transplant. These receptors were obtained from a girl aged 2 to 9 with Fanconi anemia, due to receive a stem cell transplant.

This clonotype was detected ten times or more. The V call is TRBV29-1, the J call TRBJ1-5; 7 nucleotides line up with TRBD1. The CDR3 loop spans 13 amino acids. With V trimmed by 4 bases and J by 4 bases, 4 bases remained unmatched. From germline, CDR1 is SQVTM and CDR2 ANQGSEA. The CDR3 protein is CSVGDRENQPQHF. In DNA, the CDR3 is TGCAGCGTTGGAGACAGGGAAAATCAGCCCCAGCATTTT.

This clonotype occurred many times. V is TRBV4-2 and J is TRBJ2-1, with 14 bases aligning to TRBD2. Germline loops: CDR1 LGHNA, CDR2 YNFKEQ. J was trimmed by 7 bases and V by 1 base; bases with no gene match: 0. The CDR3 spans 15 residues. The CDR3 sequence: CASSQGLAGGNEQFF. The CDR3 nucleotides are TGTGCCAGCAGCCAAGGACTAGCGGGGGGGAATGAGCAGTTCTTC.

This clonotype was counted between two and nine times. V usage is TRBV29-1 and J usage is TRBJ1-1; D uncertain. With 4 bases removed from V and 0 bases from J, the gap between germline ends came to 12 bases. Germline V gene lookup returns CDR1 SQVTM and CDR2 ANQGSEA. This CDR3 has 14 amino acids. CDR3 DNA sequence: TGCAGCGTTGGCCCGACAACGATGAACACTGAAGCTTTCTTT. Translating it yields CSVGPTTMNTEAFF.

The chain carries TRBV20-1 and TRBJ1-1; D is ambiguous. Trimming left V 7 bases short and J 0 bases short, with 15 bases between. This CDR3 is 14 amino acids long. Per the germline V gene, CDR1 is DFQATT and CDR2 is SNEGSKA (reference sequence). In nucleotides, the CDR3 is TGCAGTGGCCGTCAAGACATGCTGAACACTGAAGCTTTCTTT. The encoded protein is CSGRQDMLNTEAFF.

The V call is TRBV12-3 or TRBV12-4, the J call TRBJ2-7; TRBD1 matches 9 bases. Trimming took 2 bases from V and 2 from J; bases not matched to a gene: 7. This CDR3 is built from 16 residues. Here the CDR3 reads CASSLNRDRVPYEQYF. Here the CDR3 DNA reads TGTGCCAGCAGTTTAAACCGGGACAGGGTCCCCTACGAGCAGTACTTC.

This clonotype was seen many times. The J gene is TRBJ2-5, the V gene TRBV7-2, with D possibly matching TRBD1 (5 bases). The germline V gene has CDR1 SGHTA and CDR2 FQGNSA. Trimming took off 4 bases at V and 5 bases at J, with 8 bases between the two ends. The CDR3 is 12 residues long. The CDR3 DNA sequence: TGTGCCAGCAGCTCAGGGATGGAGACCCAGTACTTC. Protein: CASSSGMETQYF. The full variable domain, rest sourced from reference TRBV7-2 and TRBJ2-5, is GAGVSQSPSNKVTEKGKDVELRCDPISGHTALYWYRQSLGQGLEFLIYFQGNSAPDKSGLPSDRFSAERTGGSVSTLTIQRTQQEDSAVYLCASSSGMETQYFGPGTRLLVL.

Ten or more counts support this clonotype. V is TRBV28 and J is TRBJ2-5, with TRBD1 as a possible D gene (5 bases). Per the germline V gene, CDR1 is MDHEN and CDR2 is SYDVKM. The germline V and J ends were trimmed by 7 bases and 2 bases, with 11 bases remaining between them. The CDR3 runs 13 residues. The CDR3 loop reads CASTGAGQETQYF. For the CDR3, the DNA is TGTGCCAGCACCGGCGCAGGGCAAGAGACCCAGTACTTC.

This clonotype occurred many times. The V and J genes are TRBV6-5 and TRBJ2-7; TRBD2 might be the D (5 bases). CDR1 is MNHEY and CDR2 is SVGAGI in the germline V gene. The V gene lost 0 bases and the J gene lost 3 bases, with 9 bases spanning the gap. The CDR3 has 14 residues. This CDR3 reads CASSYSSGNYEQYF. CDR3 DNA sequence: TGTGCCAGCAGTTACTCGTCCGGGAACTACGAGCAGTACTTC.

V and J are TRBV5-1 and TRBJ2-3, with unresolved D. V lost 0 bases, J lost 0 bases, and 8 bases lay in between. The germline CDR1 and CDR2 sequences are SGHRS and YFSETQ. The CDR3 extends over 15 amino acids. CDR3 region: CASSLDYRSTDTQYF. CDR3 DNA sequence: TGCGCCAGCAGCTTGGACTACCGTAGCACAGATACGCAGTATTTT.

This clonotype occurred many times. The chain employs TRBV5-1 and TRBJ2-7, with 11 bases that match TRBD1. The CDR3 has 15 amino acids. Trimming at V came to 2 bases and at J to 4 bases, leaving 5 bases not matched to a gene. Per the germline V gene, CDR1 is SGHRS and CDR2 is YFSETQ. The CDR3 sequence: CASSFTGQGAYEQYF. In DNA, the CDR3 is TGCGCCAGCAGCTTTACAGGACAGGGGGCTTACGAGCAGTACTTC.

This clonotype was observed many times. The chain has TRBV29-1 and TRBJ2-2; D is perhaps TRBD2 (6 bases). With 1 base removed from V and 6 bases from J, the gap between germline ends came to 15 bases. Germline CDR1 reads SQVTM; CDR2 reads ANQGSEA. CDR3 length: 15 residues. The CDR3 DNA reads as TGCAGCGTTGAAGCCCCCCTAGCGAGGGCCGGGGAGCTGTTTTTT. It specifies CSVEAPLARAGELFF.

This clonotype was observed once. The rearrangement joins TRBV29-1 to TRBJ2-3; TRBD2 agrees at 9 bases. The length of the CDR3 is 15 residues. V lost 3 bases, J lost 4 bases, and 8 bases stayed unmatched. Germline V CDR1 and CDR2: SQVTM, ANQGSEA. CDR3 in DNA: TGCAGCGTTGAGTCGGCGGGAGGGCCGGCAGATACGCAGTATTTT. Its protein is CSVESAGGPADTQYF.

The chain recombines TRBV27 with TRBJ2-7, with 11 bases aligning to TRBD2. V lost 4 bases and J lost 7; bases outside the gene matches: 9. Germline V lookup: CDR1 MNHEY, CDR2 SMNVEV (reference sequence). The CDR3 loop spans 15 amino acids. CDR3 loop: CASSSTSGSLGEQYF. CDR3 sequence (DNA): TGTGCCAGCAGTTCTACTAGCGGGAGCCTGGGGGAGCAGTACTTC.

The J gene is TRBJ2-2, the V gene TRBV5-1; 7 bases are a match to TRBD1. The CDR3 sequence is 16 residues long. From germline, CDR1 is SGHRS and CDR2 YFSETQ. J gave up 2 bases and V 1 base, and 5 bases lay outside the gene matches. DNA for the CDR3: TGCGCCAGCAGCTTGAAGGGACAGTACAACACCGGGGAGCTGTTTTTT. It specifies CASSLKGQYNTGELFF. Variable domain in full (rest from reference TRBV5-1 and TRBJ2-2): KAGVTQTPRYLIKTRGQQVTLSCSPISGHRSVSWYQQTPGQGLQFLFEYFSETQRNKGNFPGRFSGRQFSNSRSEMNVSTLELGDSALYLCASSLKGQYNTGELFFGEGSRLTVL.

The table lists this clonotype with a few counts. The chain employs TRBV7-2 and TRBJ2-4, with 13 bases fitting TRBD2. J gave up 0 bases and V 5 bases, and 4 bases lay outside the gene matches. CDR3 length: 17 residues. Germline CDR1 reads SGHTA; CDR2 reads FQGNSA. In nucleotides, the CDR3 is TGTGCCAGCAGCGTGGGACTAGCGGGGCTAGCCAAAAACATTCAGTACTTC. Amino acids: CASSVGLAGLAKNIQYF.

This clonotype has more than one count but fewer than ten. The chain is built from TRBV2 and TRBJ2-2, with a weak D call TRBD2 (6 bases). The CDR3 extends over 15 amino acids. The germline V gene has CDR1 SNHLY and CDR2 FYNNEI. V lost 3 bases to trimming and J lost 7 bases, with 15 bases between them. CDR3 sequence (DNA): TGTGCCAGCAGTGACCGAGCGGGTAGAAACGGGGAGCTGTTTTTT. Its protein product is CASSDRAGRNGELFF.

This clonotype occurred many times. The chain employs TRBV4-2 and TRBJ2-7, with D perhaps matching TRBD1 (5 bases). Trimming took off 2 bases at V and 3 bases at J, with 17 bases between the two ends. This CDR3 contains 16 residues. Germline V gene data show CDR1 as LGHNA and CDR2 as YNFKEQ. DNA of the CDR3: TGTGCCAGCAGCCAACTAGGAGTGATAGGGGTCTACGAGCAGTACTTC. Translating it yields CASSQLGVIGVYEQYF.

The chain joins TRBV19 to TRBJ1-1; 9 nucleotides line up with TRBD1. The J segment lost 4 bases and the V segment lost 7 bases, leaving 4 bases of the junction unmatched. The CDR3 is 13 residues long. The V gene's germline CDR1 is LNHDA and CDR2 SQIVND (reference sequence). CDR3 DNA sequence: TGTGCCAGTATGCTGGGACAGGGCACTGAAGCTTTCTTT. Protein product: CASMLGQGTEAFF.

This clonotype was counted only a few times. The chain employs TRBV11-1 and TRBJ1-2; TRBD1 might be the D (6 bases). Germline lookup yields CDR1 SGHAT and CDR2 FQDESV (reference sequence). The CDR3 sequence is 14 residues long. Trimming pared 3 bases from V and 4 bases from J, leaving 12 bases between. CDR3 DNA: TGTGCCAGCAGCTTGGCCGGGACACCCTATGGCTACACCTTC. Translated, it gives CASSLAGTPYGYTF.

This sequence joins TRBV7-3 and TRBJ2-3; D possibly corresponds to TRBD2 (6 bases). Per the germline V gene, CDR1 is SGHTA and CDR2 is FQGTGA. This CDR3 has 15 residues. Trimming removed 4 bases at V and 0 bases at J, with 11 bases between. The CDR3 spells CASSYLASSTDTQYF. CDR3 nucleotide sequence: TGTGCCAGCAGCTACCTAGCGTCTAGCACAGATACGCAGTATTTT.